This TCR beta chain stems from a study of T-cell reconstitution after alpha-beta-depleted transplantation in children. Germline-derived CDR1 and CDR2 are SGHRS and YFSETQ. The CDR3 has 15 amino acids. The J segment lost 4 bases and the V segment lost 2 bases, leaving 8 bases of the junction unmatched. There are a few counts of this clonotype. Molecular barcoding with unique molecular identifiers was used for the TCRbeta library. TCRdb itself ran the PCR reads through MiXCR, one entry per CDR3 protein. The sample consists of about 500,000 distinct CDR3 sequences, approximately 29% of them appearing once.

This clonotype originated in a human donor who donated a stem cell graft to a child with aplastic anemia. This chain connects TRBV5-1 to TRBJ1-2; 7 bases fit TRBD1. The specimen was PBMCs from the stem cell graft donor, collected from the stem cell graft. DNA for the CDR3: TGCGCCAGCAGCTTCACAGGGGAGGCCGGCTATGGCTACACCTTC. Translated, it gives CASSFTGEAGYGYTF.